The TCR beta chain described here comes from a study of blood T cell repertoires in COVID-19. The wider study: Nucleic acid was either cDNA or gDNA, and it came from T cells, B-cell-depleted T cells, or PBMCs.

The CDR3 spans 16 residues. The protocol was immunoSEQ multiplex PCR, while the TCRdb copy is restricted to in-frame clones and leaves out a portion. Among 350,000 to 400,000 clones listed, roughly 90% were seen once. Everyone who took part was roughly 18 to 100 years old, and they came from about two dozen US areas. Sequenced sample: PBMCs or T cells enriched from blood (not recorded which). The receptor was derived from a woman between 40 and 55 years old who had been exposed to COVID-19. This chain joins TRBV21-1 and TRBJ2-4; the DNA was not used to check the table's D call, TRBD2. TRBV21-1 is assigned pseudogene status. The CDR3 reads CASSKGSLVRKNIQYF. CDR3 nucleotides: TGTGCCAGCAGCAAGGGGAGTTTGGTTCGCAAAAACATTCAGTACTTC.